This TCR beta chain was identified during a study of blood T cell repertoires in COVID-19. Germline CDR1 SGHNT, CDR2 YENEEA. The CDR3 length is 14 residues. Trimming at V came to 0 bases and at J to 5 bases, leaving 4 bases not matched to a gene. Measured with immunoSEQ multiplex PCR; TCRdb has only the in-frame clones, and not every one. The sample includes approximately 340,000 clones, roughly 89% of them seen just once. Sample: peripheral blood. This chain uses TRBV11-3 with TRBJ2-7, with TRBD2 matching over 7 bases. This TCR was recovered from a man aged 25 to 40 with COVID-19, enrolled during active disease. CDR3 sequence (DNA): TGTGCCAGCAGCTTAGATAGACTAGCCCACGAGCAGTACTTC. Encoded protein: CASSLDRLAHEQYF.